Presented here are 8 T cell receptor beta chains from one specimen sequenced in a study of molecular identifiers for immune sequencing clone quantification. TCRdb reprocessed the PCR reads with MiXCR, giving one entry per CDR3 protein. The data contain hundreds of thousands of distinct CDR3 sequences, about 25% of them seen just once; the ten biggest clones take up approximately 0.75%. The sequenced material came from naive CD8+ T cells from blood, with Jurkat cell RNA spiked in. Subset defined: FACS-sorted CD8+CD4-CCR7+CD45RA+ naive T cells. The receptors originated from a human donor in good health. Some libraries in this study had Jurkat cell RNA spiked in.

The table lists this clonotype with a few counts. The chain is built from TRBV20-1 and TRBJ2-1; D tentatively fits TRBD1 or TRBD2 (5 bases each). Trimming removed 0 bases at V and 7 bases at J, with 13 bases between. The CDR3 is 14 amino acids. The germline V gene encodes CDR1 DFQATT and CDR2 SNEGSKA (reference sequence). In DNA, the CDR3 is TGCAGTGCTAGAGATCGGCAGGGAGAGAATGAGCAGTTCTTC. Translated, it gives CSARDRQGENEQFF.

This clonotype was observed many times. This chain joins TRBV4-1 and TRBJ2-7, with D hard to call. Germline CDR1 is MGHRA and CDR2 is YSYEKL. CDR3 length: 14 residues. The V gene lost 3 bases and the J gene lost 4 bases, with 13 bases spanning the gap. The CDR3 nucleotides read TGCGCCAGCAGCCAGGAACCCCTCCGGTACGAGCAGTACTTC. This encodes CASSQEPLRYEQYF.

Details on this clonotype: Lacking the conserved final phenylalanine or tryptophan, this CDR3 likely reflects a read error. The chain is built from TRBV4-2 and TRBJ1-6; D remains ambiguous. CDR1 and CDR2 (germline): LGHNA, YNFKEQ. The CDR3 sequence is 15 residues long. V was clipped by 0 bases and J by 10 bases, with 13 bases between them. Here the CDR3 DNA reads TGTGCCAGCAGCCAAGACCTCTCTGTAGGATCACCCCTCCACTTA. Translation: CASSQDLSVGSPLHL.

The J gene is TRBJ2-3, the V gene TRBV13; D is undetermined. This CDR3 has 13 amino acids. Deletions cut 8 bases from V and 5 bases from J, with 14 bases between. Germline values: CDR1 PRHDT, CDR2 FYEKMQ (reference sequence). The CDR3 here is CASAPPWGDTQYF. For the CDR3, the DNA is TGTGCCAGCGCCCCCCCGTGGGGAGATACGCAGTATTTT.

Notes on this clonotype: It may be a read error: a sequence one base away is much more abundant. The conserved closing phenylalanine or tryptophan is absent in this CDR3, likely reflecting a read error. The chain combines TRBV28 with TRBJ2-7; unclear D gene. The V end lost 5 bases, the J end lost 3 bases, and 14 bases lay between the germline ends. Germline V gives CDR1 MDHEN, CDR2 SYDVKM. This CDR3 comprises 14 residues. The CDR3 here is CASSPNRLHYEQYS. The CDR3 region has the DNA TGTGCCAGCAGTCCCAACCGACTTCACTACGAGCAGTACTCC.

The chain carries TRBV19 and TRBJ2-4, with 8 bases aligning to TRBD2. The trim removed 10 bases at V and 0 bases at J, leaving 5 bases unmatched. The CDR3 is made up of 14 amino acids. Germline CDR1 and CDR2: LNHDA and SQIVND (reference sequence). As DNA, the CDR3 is TGTGCCACCTCGACTAGCGTAGCCAAAAACATTCAGTACTTC. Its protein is CATSTSVAKNIQYF.

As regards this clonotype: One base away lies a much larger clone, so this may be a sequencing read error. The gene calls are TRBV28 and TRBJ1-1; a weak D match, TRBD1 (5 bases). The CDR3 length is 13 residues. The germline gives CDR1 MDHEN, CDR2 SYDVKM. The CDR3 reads CVSRDQMNTEAFF. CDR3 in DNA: TGTGTCAGCAGGGACCAAATGAACACTGAAGCTTTCTTT.

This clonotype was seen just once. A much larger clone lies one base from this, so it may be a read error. The chain's CDR3 is CASGRSSLQPQHF. The CDR3 bases are TGTGCCAGTGGTAGGAGCAGCCTGCAGCCCCAGCATTTT. The V and J genes are TRBV19 and TRBJ1-5, with D uncertain. Looked up from germline, CDR1 is LNHDA and CDR2 is SQIVND (reference sequence). The CDR3 covers 13 residues. V was shortened by 8 bases and J by 7 bases, with 15 bases between the two germline ends.